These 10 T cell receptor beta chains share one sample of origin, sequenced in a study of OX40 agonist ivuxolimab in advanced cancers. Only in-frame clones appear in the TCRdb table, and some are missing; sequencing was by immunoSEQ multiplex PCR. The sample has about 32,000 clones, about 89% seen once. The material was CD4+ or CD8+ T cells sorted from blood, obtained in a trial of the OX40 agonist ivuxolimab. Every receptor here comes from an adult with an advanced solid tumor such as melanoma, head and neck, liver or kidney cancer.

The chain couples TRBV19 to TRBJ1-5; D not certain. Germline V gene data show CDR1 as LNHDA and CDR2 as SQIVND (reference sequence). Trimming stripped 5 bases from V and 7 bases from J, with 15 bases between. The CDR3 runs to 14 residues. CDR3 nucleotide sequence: TGTGCCAGTAGTCTTGGCCTAGGGAACCAGCCCCAGCATTTT. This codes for CASSLGLGNQPQHF.

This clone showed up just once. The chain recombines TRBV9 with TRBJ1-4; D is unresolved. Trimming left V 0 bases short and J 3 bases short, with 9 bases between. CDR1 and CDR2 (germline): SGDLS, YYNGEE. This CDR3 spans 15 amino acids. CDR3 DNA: TGTGCCAGCAGCGTAGGGGGATCATCTAATGAAAAACTGTTTTTT. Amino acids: CASSVGGSSNEKLFF.

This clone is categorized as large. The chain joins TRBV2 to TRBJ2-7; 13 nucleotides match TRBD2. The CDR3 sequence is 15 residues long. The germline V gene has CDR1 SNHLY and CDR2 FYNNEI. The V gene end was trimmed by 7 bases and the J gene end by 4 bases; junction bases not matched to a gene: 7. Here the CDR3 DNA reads TGTGCCAGCACCAACGGACTAGCGGGAGAGTACGAGCAGTACTTC. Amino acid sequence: CASTNGLAGEYEQYF.

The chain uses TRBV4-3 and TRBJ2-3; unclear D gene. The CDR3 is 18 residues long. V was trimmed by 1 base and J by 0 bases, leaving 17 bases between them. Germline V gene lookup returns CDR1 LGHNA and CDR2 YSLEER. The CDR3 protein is CASSQVNLLTSSTDTQYF. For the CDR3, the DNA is TGCGCCAGCAGCCAAGTAAACCTCCTTACTTCTAGCACAGATACGCAGTATTTT.

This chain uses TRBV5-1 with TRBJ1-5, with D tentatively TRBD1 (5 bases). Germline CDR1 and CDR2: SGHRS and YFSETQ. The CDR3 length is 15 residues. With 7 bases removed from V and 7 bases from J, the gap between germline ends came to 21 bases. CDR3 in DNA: TGCGCCAGCCGCCCGGGGCCTCAGTATAGCCAGCCCCAGCATTTT. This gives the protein CASRPGPQYSQPQHF.

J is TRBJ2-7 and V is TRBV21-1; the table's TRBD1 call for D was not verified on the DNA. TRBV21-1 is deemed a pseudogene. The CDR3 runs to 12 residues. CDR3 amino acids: CASDRFSYEQYV. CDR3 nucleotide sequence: TGTGCCAGCGACAGGTTTTCCTACGAGCAGTACGTC.

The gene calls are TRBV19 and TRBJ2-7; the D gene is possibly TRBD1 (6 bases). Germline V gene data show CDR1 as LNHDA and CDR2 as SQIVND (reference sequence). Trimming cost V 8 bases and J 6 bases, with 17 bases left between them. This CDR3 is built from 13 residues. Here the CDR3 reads CASVEGHTGEQYF. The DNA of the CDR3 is TGTGCCAGTGTCGAGGGACATACGGGCGAGCAGTACTTC.

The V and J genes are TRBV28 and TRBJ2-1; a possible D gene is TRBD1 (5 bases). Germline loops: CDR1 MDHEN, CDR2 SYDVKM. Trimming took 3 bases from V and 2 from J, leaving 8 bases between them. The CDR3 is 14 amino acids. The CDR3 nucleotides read TGTGCCAGCAGTTTCAGGGAAACCTACAATGAGCAGTTCTTC. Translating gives CASSFRETYNEQFF. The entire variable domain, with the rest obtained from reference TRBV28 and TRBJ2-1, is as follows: DVKVTQSSRYLVKRTGEKVFLECVQDMDHENMFWYRQDPGLGLRLIYFSYDVKMKEKGDIPEGYSVSREKKERFSLILESASTNQTSMYLCASSFRETYNEQFFGPGTRLTVL.

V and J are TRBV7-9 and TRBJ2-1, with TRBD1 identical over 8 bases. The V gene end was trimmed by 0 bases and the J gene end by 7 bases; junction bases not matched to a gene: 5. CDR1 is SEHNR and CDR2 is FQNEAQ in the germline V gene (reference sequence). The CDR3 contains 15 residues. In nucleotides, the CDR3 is TGTGCCAGCAGCTTAGCCGGACAGGGACCTAATGAGCAGTTCTTC. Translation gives CASSLAGQGPNEQFF.

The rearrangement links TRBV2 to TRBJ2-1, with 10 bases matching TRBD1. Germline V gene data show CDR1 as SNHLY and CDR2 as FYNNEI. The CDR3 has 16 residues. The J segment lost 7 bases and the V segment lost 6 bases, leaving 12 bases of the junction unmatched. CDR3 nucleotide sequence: TGTGCCAGCAGCCCCTCTTGGGACAGGGGTTGGAATGAGCAGTTCTTC. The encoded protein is CASSPSWDRGWNEQFF.